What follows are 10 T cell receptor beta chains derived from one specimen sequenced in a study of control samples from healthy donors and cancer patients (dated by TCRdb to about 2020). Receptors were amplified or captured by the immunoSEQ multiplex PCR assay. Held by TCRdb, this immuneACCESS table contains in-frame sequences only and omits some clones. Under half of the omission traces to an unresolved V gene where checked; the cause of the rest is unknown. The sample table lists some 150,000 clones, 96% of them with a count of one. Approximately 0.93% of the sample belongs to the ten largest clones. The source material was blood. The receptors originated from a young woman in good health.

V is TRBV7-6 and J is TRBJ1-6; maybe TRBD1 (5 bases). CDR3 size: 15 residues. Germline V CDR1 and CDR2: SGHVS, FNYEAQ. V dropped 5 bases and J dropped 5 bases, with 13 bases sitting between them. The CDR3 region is CASSLWGGNNSPLHF. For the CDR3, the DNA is TGTGCCAGCAGCCTGTGGGGGGGGAATAATTCACCCCTCCACTTT. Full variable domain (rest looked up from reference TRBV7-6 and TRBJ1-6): GAGVSQSPRYKVTKRGQDVALRCDPISGHVSLYWYRQALGQGPEFLTYFNYEAQQDKSGLPNDRFSAERPEGSISTLTIQRTEQRDSAMYRCASSLWGGNNSPLHFGNGTRLTVT.

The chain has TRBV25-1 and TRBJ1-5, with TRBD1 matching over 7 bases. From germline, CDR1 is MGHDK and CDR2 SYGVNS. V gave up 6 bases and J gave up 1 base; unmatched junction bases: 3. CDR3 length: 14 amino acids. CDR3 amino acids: CASRRQGSNQPQHF. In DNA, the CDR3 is TGTGCCAGCAGGCGACAGGGAAGCAATCAGCCCCAGCATTTT. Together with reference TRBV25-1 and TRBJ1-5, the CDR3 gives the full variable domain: EADIYQTPRYLVIGTGKKITLECSQTMGHDKMYWYQQDPGMELHLIHYSYGVNSTEKGDLSSESTVSRIRTEHFPLTLESARPSHTSQYLCASRRQGSNQPQHFGDGTRLSIL.

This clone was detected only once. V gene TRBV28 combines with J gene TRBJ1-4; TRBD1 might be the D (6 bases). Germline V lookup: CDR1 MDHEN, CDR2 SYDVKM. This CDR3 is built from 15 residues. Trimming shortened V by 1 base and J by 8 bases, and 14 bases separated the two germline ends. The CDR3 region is CASSLLGGALEKLFF. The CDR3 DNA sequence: TGTGCCAGCAGTTTATTGGGGGGGGCACTAGAAAAACTGTTTTTT. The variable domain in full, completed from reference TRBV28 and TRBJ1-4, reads DVKVTQSSRYLVKRTGEKVFLECVQDMDHENMFWYRQDPGLGLRLIYFSYDVKMKEKGDIPEGYSVSREKKERFSLILESASTNQTSMYLCASSLLGGALEKLFFGSGTQLSVL.

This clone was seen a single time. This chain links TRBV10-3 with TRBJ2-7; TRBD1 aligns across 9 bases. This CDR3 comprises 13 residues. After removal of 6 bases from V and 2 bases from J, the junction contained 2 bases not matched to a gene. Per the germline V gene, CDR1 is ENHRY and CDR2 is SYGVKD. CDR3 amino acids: CAISGQGTYEQYF. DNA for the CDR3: TGTGCCATCAGCGGACAGGGGACCTACGAGCAGTACTTC.

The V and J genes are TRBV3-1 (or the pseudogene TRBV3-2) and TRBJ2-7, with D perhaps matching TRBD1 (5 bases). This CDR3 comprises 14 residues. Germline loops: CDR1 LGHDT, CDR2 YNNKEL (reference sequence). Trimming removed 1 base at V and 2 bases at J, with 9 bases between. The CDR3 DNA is TGTGCCAGCAGCCAAGTCCAGGGCCCCTACGAGCAGTACTTC. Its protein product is CASSQVQGPYEQYF.

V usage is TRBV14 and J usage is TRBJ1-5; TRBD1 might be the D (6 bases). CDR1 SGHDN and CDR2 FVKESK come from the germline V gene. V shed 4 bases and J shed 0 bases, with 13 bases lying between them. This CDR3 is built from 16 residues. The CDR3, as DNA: TGTGCCAGCAGCCTTAAGACAGGATATAGCAATCAGCCCCAGCATTTT. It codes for CASSLKTGYSNQPQHF.

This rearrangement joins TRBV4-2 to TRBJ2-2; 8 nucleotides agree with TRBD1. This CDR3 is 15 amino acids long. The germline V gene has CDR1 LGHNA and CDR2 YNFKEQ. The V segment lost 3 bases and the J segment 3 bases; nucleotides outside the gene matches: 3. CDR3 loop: CASSQTGVDTGELFF. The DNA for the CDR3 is TGTGCCAGCAGCCAGACAGGGGTCGACACCGGGGAGCTGTTTTTT.

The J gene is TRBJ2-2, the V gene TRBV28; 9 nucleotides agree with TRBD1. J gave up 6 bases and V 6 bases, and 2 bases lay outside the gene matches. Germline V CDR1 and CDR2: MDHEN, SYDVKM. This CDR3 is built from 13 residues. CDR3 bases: TGTGCCAGCAGAAGGACAGGGGCCGGGGAGCTGTTTTTT. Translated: CASRRTGAGELFF.

CDR3 DNA sequence: TGTGCCAGCAGCTTTCCGCGGGATAATGAGCAGTTCTTC. Translating it yields CASSFPRDNEQFF. This chain connects TRBV13 to TRBJ2-1, with a possible D match to TRBD2 (6 bases). Trimming left V 3 bases short and J 7 bases short, with 10 bases between. The germline gives CDR1 PRHDT, CDR2 FYEKMQ (reference sequence). CDR3 size: 13 residues. Based on the CDR3 plus reference TRBV13 and TRBJ2-1, the full variable domain is AAGVIQSPRHLIKEKRETATLKCYPIPRHDTVYWYQQGPGQDPQFLISFYEKMQSDKGSIPDRFSAQQFSDYHSELNMSSLELGDSALYFCASSFPRDNEQFFGPGTRLTVL.

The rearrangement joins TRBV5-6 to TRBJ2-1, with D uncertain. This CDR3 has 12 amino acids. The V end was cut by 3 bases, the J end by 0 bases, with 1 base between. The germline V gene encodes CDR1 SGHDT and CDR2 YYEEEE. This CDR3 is CASSYSYNEQFF. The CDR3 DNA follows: TGTGCCAGCAGCTACTCCTACAATGAGCAGTTCTTC.